This TCR beta chain was identified in a study of cytomegalovirus exposure and HLA in healthy donors (dated by TCRdb to 2016 to 2017). Describing the broader study: In an earlier analysis of 587 of the donors, around 290 Gb of sequence data and just under 120 million unique TCR beta sequences from 150 million to 200 million T cells were reported. An early release that covered roughly 600 HLA-typed donors contained around 330 gigabases of sequencing data and tens of millions of unique TCR sequences. Of the approximately 370 genotyped donors, less than 90% were placed in the genetic ancestry cluster associated with self-reported Caucasian donors. The study aimed to test whether cataloging public T cell receptors could reveal signatures of past pathogen exposure. The T cell repertoires of 670 or so subjects were profiled by immunosequencing and related to cytomegalovirus serostatus. Besides the first cohort of hundreds of subjects, a separate validation cohort made up of over 100 different subjects was used. High-throughput TCR immunosequencing, statistical association of individual TCRs with disease status, and machine learning were combined to predict cytomegalovirus infection status. To study patterns of TCR occurrence, a later analysis re-analyzed previously published TCR beta repertoires from hundreds of donors and added high-resolution HLA genotyping. Rather than drawing on any new phenotypic data, the later analysis identified candidate immune exposures from TCR beta sequences and the way those sequences occurred across donors. In an earlier analysis of roughly 540 of the donors, high-throughput TCR beta sequencing was used to judge whether each TCR beta V gene segment behaved as functional or pseudogenic. Donor age, sex, ethnicity and CMV serostatus were collected together with the repertoire data. Genome-wide SNP genotypes for about 65% of the roughly 700 donors were used in a later genetic analysis, which treated that subset as a discovery cohort. All discovery cohort repertoires had been generated using a single sequencing platform. HLA typing included class I and class II loci at four-digit resolution. Typing coverage differed by locus: A, B, C, DRB1 and DQB1 were typed in roughly 629-640 donors, DQA1 in 522, DPA1 in some 600, and DPB1 in just under 490. Several DR-DQ haplotypes were treated as single units for association and clustering because of strong linkage in the cohort. Among some 410 genotyped donors of the cohort, an average of 235,054 unique TCR beta nucleotide sequences were sequenced per donor, roughly 18% of them non-productive.

Including the terminal cysteine and phenylalanine, the CDR3 comprises 16 residues. Left in the record is the CDR3 DNA by itself, 48 bases read in frame from the first base. V was cut back by 1 base and J by 3 bases, leaving a gap of 12 bases between them. The germline V gene gives CDR1 as SGHVS and CDR2 as FQNEAQ. As for this clone: The antigen it binds to is not known. No quality values exist for individual bases; no much larger clone is one base distant.

What the research found in general, with its limitations: A later analysis found that HLA-associated TCR beta chains were more clonally expanded and had lower generation probabilities than equally common non-associated chains. A cluster of highly shared sequence variants was judged likely to represent a technical artifact of the sequencing pipeline. A later analysis found that TCR association rates varied across HLA loci, with DRB1 alleles showing the most associated TCRs and HLA-C alleles the fewest. The only immune exposure information available for the cohort was CMV serostatus. Specific HLA alleles were associated with 15,000 to 20,000 TCR beta sequences at a false discovery rate of 0.05 in a later analysis. Across donors, most TCR sequences were observed very rarely, whereas some public TCRs were present in many individuals. In a later genetic analysis, a missense DCLRE1C variant was associated with V-gene and J-gene trimming of TCR beta chains, and the association was replicated in an independent cohort. A few of the identified cytomegalovirus-associated TCR beta chains were confirmed in vitro to be specific for cytomegalovirus antigens. When HLA alleles, especially DR and DQ, strongly co-occurred, attributing TCR associations to individual alleles was difficult. In a later analysis, several top co-occurrence clusters were reported to appear linked to parvovirus B19, influenza, CMV and Epstein-Barr virus. Cytomegalovirus status was reported to be diagnosed by the classifier with high specificity and sensitivity in both the original and validation cohorts. According to the authors, the approach could potentially be generalized to other disease states and immunological phenotypes. In the study, 150 to 200 TCR beta chains were listed as associated with cytomegalovirus. Correlated functional status among segregating V segments might be attributable to linkage disequilibrium, but an unknown experimental factor could not be ruled out. An earlier analysis of roughly 570 of the donors showed that most TCR beta V segments appeared in productive rearrangements either about 87% or about 30% of the time, which broadly matched IMGT annotations. HLA typing was unavailable for some donors at each locus, so association tests used only the typed subset. In a later analysis, most CMV-associated TCR beta chains were found to appear HLA-restricted, with HLA associations seemingly driven largely by CMV exposure. This cohort had only TCR beta chains sequenced, and the lack of alpha or paired-chain data limited which features could be detected. Compared with the approximately 600-donor mean, donors in an Asian-associated ancestry cluster had fewer N-insertions in productive TCRs, according to a later genetic analysis. A further reported finding was that TCR beta sequences accurately predicted the HLA-A and HLA-B alleles for most subjects in the first cohort. Approximately 18 rarely observed V segments, including chromosome 9 orphons, were excluded from the earlier analysis of approximately 500 of the donors because counts were too low. Some IMGT-functional V segments, including TRBV6-2 and TRBV6-3, could not be told apart with the 87-base-pair reads, so those segments were excluded. Roughly uniform sequencing depth across donors was assumed in presence/absence analyses, although this assumption may not hold.

In total, around 600 healthy bone marrow donors made up the cohort. At the time of sampling, every cohort member was nominally healthy, though immune exposures that went unrecorded were likely present. The donor was CMV seropositive and was included in the group of 250 to 300 seropositive cohort members. A peripheral blood sample was provided by each donor, and peripheral blood mononuclear cells were used for TCR beta sequencing. The Qiagen DNeasy Blood Extraction Kit was used to extract genomic DNA from the blood cell samples. Library generation was performed with the immunoSEQ multiplex PCR assay. For the multiplex PCR, a mixture combining 60 forward primers for TCR Vbeta segments and 13 reverse primers for TCR Jbeta segments was used. The CDR3 region of rearranged TCR beta genes was amplified from genomic DNA by a multiplex PCR assay. On the Illumina HiSeq System, the amplified TCR beta libraries were sequenced as 87-base-pair reads. Turning to the authors' computational methods: A later analysis tallied tens of millions of unique TCR beta chains across the 610 or so repertoires, and some 12 million of those chains were shared by two or more donors. To remove PCR and sequencing errors, raw reads were error-corrected and collapsed into unique sequences using a nearest-neighbor algorithm that merged closely related sequences. Alignment of CDR3 sequences to IMGT reference sequences was used to assign V, D and J gene segments. For a sequence to be retained, a match of at least six nucleotides to both a V gene segment and a J gene segment was required. A rearrangement was called productive if the CDR3 had no stop codons and remained in frame with V and J, and every other rearrangement was called non-productive. CDR3 was defined by IMGT convention, running from the second conserved V-encoded cysteine to the conserved J-encoded phenylalanine. In an earlier analysis of roughly 580 of the donors, sequences lacking an unambiguous match to a single V gene segment were excluded. In an earlier analysis of approximately 500 of the donors, a V segment was called functional when productive rearrangements were above 56.7%, and segregating when the standard deviation between donors exceeded 5%. To diagnose cytomegalovirus status from the catalog of TCR beta chain sequences, a statistical classification framework was built. In a later analysis, V and J genes were assigned by comparing TCR nucleotide sequences against IMGT/GENE-DB human TR gene sequences. Using the TCRdist pipeline, a later analysis assigned CDR3 sequences along with most-parsimonious VDJ recombination scenarios. In a later analysis, each TCR beta chain was defined by its CDR3 amino acid sequence together with its V-gene family, and reads without a unique V-gene family were excluded. As a way to deal with suspected cross-contamination and a sequencing artifact, a later analysis dropped under 600 nucleotide sequences that were highly shared and had low generation probability. In a later analysis, a clonal expansion index was calculated for each public chain from normalized within-repertoire ranks of inferred template counts. In a later analysis, generation probabilities were computed using a VDJ recombination model fitted to out-of-frame rearrangements, and the results were checked against IGoR. Hypergeometric tests were used in a later analysis to score TCR-TCR, TCR-HLA and TCR-CMV co-occurrence, with a repertoire-size bias correction applied to the TCR pairs. A later analysis estimated false discovery rates by permuting HLA or CMV assignments 20 times. In a later analysis, co-occurring TCRs were grouped using DBSCAN, with TCRdist sequence similarity added in when clustering inside HLA-allele-positive subsets. For co-occurrence clustering, repertoires with fewer than 30,000 or more than 120,000 public chains were excluded, along with four or five repertoires with anomalous nucleotide sharing. Imported from immuneACCESS, the table was reduced by TCRdb to in-frame sequences with V and J called. These copies leave out some clones; in studies compared against another copy, an unresolved V gene accounts for under half, and the cause of the remainder is not known. V and J calls plus clone size are reproduced from that table; the DNA served to infer D and trimming. The sample table contains 150,000 to 200,000 clones; only one count was recorded for 70% to 80% of them. The top ten clones comprise 2% to 2.5% of the sample.

The TCR sequence derives from a woman in her 30s in good health and CMV-seropositive. The chain is assembled from TRBV7-8 and TRBJ2-2, and possibly TRBD1, on 5 matching bases. The sequencing input was PBMCs. Here the CDR3 is given as CASSLVGASDTGELFF. In nucleotide form, the sequence is TGTGCCAGCAGCTTAGTAGGGGCGTCGGACACCGGGGAGCTGTTTTTT.